This TCR beta chain was identified in a study of cytomegalovirus exposure and HLA in healthy donors. V gave up 4 bases and J gave up 5 bases, with 10 bases separating them. Germline assignment: CDR1 SGHDT and CDR2 YYEEEE. CDR3 length equals 12 residues. General study results and limits: Certain sequence variants were highly shared and formed a cluster, and this cluster was likely a sequencing artifact. DRB1 had the most TCR associations and HLA-C the fewest, a later analysis found, with rates varying by HLA locus. Most CMV-associated TCR beta chains appeared HLA-restricted in a later analysis. Solely CMV serostatus was available to characterize immune exposure.

As regards this clone: The antigen remains undetermined.

Primers: 60 Vbeta forward and 13 Jbeta reverse. Assay used: immunoSEQ multiplex PCR; TCRdb lists only in-frame clones, some missing. The table includes approximately 160,000 clones, 55% to 70% detected once. Sequences were obtained from PBMCs. This chain links TRBV5-6 with TRBJ2-7; TRBD1 is a possible D gene (5 bases). The receptor was isolated from a woman aged 40 to 50 in good health and CMV-seropositive. The CDR3 DNA reads TGTGCCAGCAGCAGAGACAGCCACGAGCAGTACTTC. Residues: CASSRDSHEQYF. The full variable domain, rest sourced from reference TRBV5-6 and TRBJ2-7, is DAGVTQSPTHLIKTRGQQVTLRCSPKSGHDTVSWYQQALGQGPQFIFQYYEEEERQRGNFPDRFSGHQFPNYSSELNVNALLLGDSALYLCASSRDSHEQYFGPGTRLTVT.